The rows below give T cell receptor beta chains drawn from one sample of a study of T-cell memory formation after mild COVID-19. TCRdb ran MiXCR on the 5' RACE reads and lists one entry per CDR3 protein. The sample lists about 140,000 distinct CDR3 sequences; about 6.1% were seen once. The source material was PBMCs or a T cell subset sorted from them (not recorded which). The receptor set was obtained from an adult woman who had mild COVID-19 (a few samples of this study predate the infection). Cell type and time point are not known. CDR3s include the opening cysteine and the closing phenylalanine or tryptophan. Each record gives: clone size, V gene, D gene, J gene, CDR3 DNA, CDR3 protein. The D gene is left open where the match is weak. Clone size, where shown, is once, few, many, or a class for clones that have expanded.

>few|TRBV20-1|-|TRBJ1-2
TGCAGTGTATCGGAGGGGGACTATGGCTACACCTTC
CSVSEGDYGYTF
>many|TRBV15|TRBD1|TRBJ1-5
TGTGCCACCAGCACAATCCGGACAGGGCCCAATCAGCCCCAGCATTTT
CATSTIRTGPNQPQHF
>-|TRBV6-1|TRBD2|TRBJ2-3
TGTGCCAGCAGCTTGGGACTAGCGGGGCGCACAGATACGCAGTATTTT
CASSLGLAGRTDTQYF
>many|TRBV27|-|TRBJ1-1
TGTGCCAGCAGTTTATCGAGGCTGGGGCAGGGTACGTCCATGAACACTGAAGCTTTCTTT
CASSLSRLGQGTSMNTEAFF
>few|TRBV5-4|-|TRBJ1-1
TGTGCCAGCAGCTCACTCAGGCCCCGTGAGGCCACTGAAGCTTTCTTT
CASSSLRPREATEAFF
>few|TRBV5-1|TRBD1|TRBJ2-5
TGCGCCAGCATGCTCCTGGGGACAGGTTCACAAGAGACCCAGTACTTC
CASMLLGTGSQETQYF
>few|TRBV13|TRBD1|TRBJ2-7
TGTGCCAGCAGCAGGACCTGGCCGGACAGGGGCTCCTACGAGCAGTACTTC
CASSRTWPDRGSYEQYF
>many|TRBV12-3/TRBV12-4|-|TRBJ2-5
TGTGCCAGCAGCTACCTCCGGAGGGAGACCCAGTACTTC
CASSYLRRETQYF
>few|TRBV18|TRBD2|TRBJ2-1
TGTGCCAGCTCACCAAGTAGCGGGAGTGGCAATGAGCAGTTCTTC
CASSPSSGSGNEQFF
>few|TRBV18|-|TRBJ1-6
TGTGCCAGCTCACCAGCAATTCTGAGCTCCTATAATTCACCCCTCCACTTT
CASSPAILSSYNSPLHF
>many|TRBV27|TRBD2|TRBJ2-7
TGTGCCAGCAGGGGGGGGATTAGGTACGAGCAGTACTTC
CASRGGIRYEQYF
>-|TRBV6-1|TRBD1|TRBJ1-5
TGTGCCAGCAGGGGGCCGGGACAGGGGGGCAATCAGCCCCAGCATTTT
CASRGPGQGGNQPQHF
>few|TRBV7-6|-|TRBJ2-7
TGTGCCAGCTCGAGAGGCTCCTACGAGCAGTACTTC
CASSRGSYEQYF
>-|TRBV7-9|-|TRBJ2-2
TGTGCCAGCACAATAGACTCGAACACCGGGGAGCTGTTTTTT
CASTIDSNTGELFF
>many|TRBV7-3|TRBD2|TRBJ2-4
TGTGCCAGCAGCTCATCGTCCCTAGCGGGGGGGCGGAACATTCAGTACTTC
CASSSSSLAGGRNIQYF
>many|TRBV7-3|-|TRBJ2-1
TGTGCCAGCAGCCCGCAGGTTCTCGCGGCCAGGAATGAGCAGTTCTTC
CASSPQVLAARNEQFF
>few|TRBV15|-|TRBJ1-2
TGTGCCACCAGCAGAGACGATCTGAACTATGGCTACACCTTC
CATSRDDLNYGYTF
>many|TRBV7-2|-|TRBJ2-3
TGTGCCAGCAGCCCGGGACCCGGCACAGATACGCAGTATTTT
CASSPGPGTDTQYF
>-|TRBV5-6|-|TRBJ2-2
TGTGCCAGCCTTCTTTGGGGGACCGGGGAGCTGTTTTTT
CASLLWGTGELFF
>-|TRBV4-1|-|TRBJ1-2
TGCGCCAGCAGCCAAGCCGCGGACAGCATCTATGGCTACACCTTC
CASSQAADSIYGYTF
>-|TRBV7-9|-|TRBJ1-2
TGTGCCAGCAGCTTAGATATTCAGCATGGCTACACCTTC
CASSLDIQHGYTF
>many|TRBV7-2|TRBD2|TRBJ2-7
TGTGCCAGCAGCTTAGATGGTCTAGCGGGACGGGAGCAGTACTTC
CASSLDGLAGREQYF